Following are 29 T cell receptor beta chains from one sample sequenced in a study of control samples from healthy donors and cancer patients. Data came from immunoSEQ multiplex PCR; TCRdb stores just in-frame clones and leaves some out. Of about 140,000 clones listed, roughly 92% are singletons. Input material: blood. The receptors shown here come from a man aged 35 to 55 in good health.

The V and J genes are TRBV4-1 and TRBJ1-2; D unclear. The CDR3 runs to 16 residues. V was clipped by 0 bases and J by 6 bases, with 17 bases between them. Germline V gives CDR1 MGHRA, CDR2 YSYEKL. The CDR3 here is CASSQEDRAGRHGYTF. CDR3 nucleotides: TGCGCCAGCAGCCAAGAAGACCGGGCCGGGAGGCATGGCTACACCTTC.

This clone was recorded once. The gene calls are TRBV5-6 and TRBJ1-2; D not resolved. Between the trimmed V and J ends, which lost 4 bases and 4 bases, there was a span of 14 bases. Looked up from germline, CDR1 is SGHDT and CDR2 is YYEEEE. This CDR3 comprises 14 residues. The CDR3 is CASSQEGAGYGYTF. The CDR3 region has the DNA TGTGCCAGCAGCCAGGAGGGAGCAGGCTATGGCTACACCTTC.

J is TRBJ2-3 and V is TRBV12-3 or TRBV12-4; 9 nucleotides match TRBD1. The CDR3 contains 12 residues. J lost 8 bases, V lost 5 bases, and 2 bases had no gene match. The CDR3 sequence is CASSRQGVTQYF. For the CDR3, the DNA is TGTGCCAGCAGTAGACAGGGGGTTACGCAGTATTTT.

CDR3 in DNA: TGTGCCAGCAGCTTAGAGGCCGATTCGTTCGGCAATCAGCCCCAGCATTTT. It translates to CASSLEADSFGNQPQHF. V usage is TRBV7-8 and J usage is TRBJ1-5; no clear D. The ends were cut back, 1 base at V and 2 bases at J, with 15 bases in the middle. The CDR3 is 17 amino acids. Germline V lookup: CDR1 SGHVS, CDR2 FQNEAQ.

This clone was seen once. The CDR3 loop reads CASSPTPGVAGNTIYF. The CDR3 region has the DNA TGTGCCAGCTCACCGACCCCAGGGGTGGCCGGAAACACCATATATTTT. This chain joins TRBV18 and TRBJ1-3, with a weak D call TRBD1 (6 bases). The CDR3 is 16 residues long. Germline CDR1 and CDR2: KGHSH and LQKENI. V shed 3 bases and J shed 4 bases, with 16 bases lying between them.

The rearrangement links TRBV11-2 to TRBJ1-2, with TRBD1 matching over 8 bases. V lost 1 base and J lost 8; bases outside the gene matches: 6. The CDR3 sequence is 14 residues long. Germline CDR1 and CDR2: SGHAT and FQNNGV. The CDR3 region is CASSLVRTGHGYTF. DNA of the CDR3: TGTGCCAGCAGCTTAGTCAGGACAGGGCACGGCTACACCTTC.

The chain is built from TRBV12-3 or TRBV12-4 and TRBJ2-3; perhaps TRBD1 as D (5 bases). The V end was cut by 7 bases, the J end by 1 base, with 9 bases between. CDR3 length: 13 residues. In nucleotides, the CDR3 is TGTGCCAGCAAAATAGGGGGCACAGATACGCAGTATTTT. This codes for CASKIGGTDTQYF.

This clone was seen a handful of times. V and J are TRBV19 and TRBJ2-2; TRBD1 matches at 8 bases. Germline V gives CDR1 LNHDA, CDR2 SQIVND (reference sequence). V dropped 6 bases and J dropped 6; count of bases not matched to a gene: 12. The CDR3 consists of 16 residues. The CDR3 sequence: CASSALGQGWSGELFF. The DNA of the CDR3 is TGTGCCAGTAGCGCTCTTGGACAGGGTTGGTCCGGGGAGCTGTTTTTT.

The gene calls are TRBV4-1 and TRBJ2-7; 11 bases align to TRBD1. The CDR3 is made up of 15 amino acids. Germline V CDR1 and CDR2: MGHRA, YSYEKL. Trimming removed 5 bases from V and 7 bases from J; junction bases left unmatched: 10. Here the CDR3 reads CASSNPADRGLEQYF. The CDR3 nucleotides read TGCGCCAGCAGCAATCCTGCGGACAGGGGGCTTGAGCAGTACTTC.

This clone was counted a few times. The same CDR3 arises from other DNA sequences in this sample as well. The V gene is TRBV10-1, the J gene TRBJ2-3, with a possible D match to TRBD1 (5 bases). Deletions cut 0 bases from V and 2 bases from J, with 6 bases between. Germline CDR1 and CDR2: WNHNN and SYGVQD (reference sequence). This CDR3 is built from 14 residues. The CDR3 DNA reads as TGCGCCAGCAGTGAGTCAGGGGACACAGATACGCAGTATTTT. Translating gives CASSESGDTDTQYF.

The chain employs TRBV5-1 and TRBJ1-4; 11 nucleotides agree with TRBD1. This CDR3 has 19 residues. Trimming removed 3 bases from V and 0 bases from J; junction bases left unmatched: 10. CDR1 SGHRS and CDR2 YFSETQ come from the germline V gene. The CDR3 sequence: CASSSGLGQGAATNEKLFF. The CDR3 nucleotides are TGCGCCAGCAGCTCCGGACTAGGACAGGGGGCTGCAACTAATGAAAAACTGTTTTTT.

The chain has TRBV29-1 and TRBJ2-7, with 8 bases that match TRBD1. CDR1 is SQVTM and CDR2 is ANQGSEA in the germline V gene. V trimming: 4 bases; J trimming: 5 bases; junction bases outside the gene matches: 13. The CDR3 runs to 15 residues. CDR3 sequence: CSVGVSVDRANEQYF. CDR3 nucleotide sequence: TGCAGCGTTGGGGTTTCGGTGGACAGGGCGAACGAGCAGTACTTC.

CDR3: CASSQRDSEITDTQYF. In DNA form, the CDR3 reads TGTGCCAGCAGCCAGCGGGATAGCGAAATCACAGATACGCAGTATTTT. This chain connects TRBV7-9 to TRBJ2-3, with TRBD2 identical over 7 bases. Germline CDR1 is SEHNR and CDR2 is FQNEAQ (reference sequence). V lost 5 bases to trimming and J lost 2 bases; unmatched junction nucleotides: 10. This CDR3 region has 16 residues.

The chain employs TRBV4-1 and TRBJ2-2; 9 bases map to TRBD2. The J segment lost 9 bases and the V segment lost 4 bases, leaving 12 bases of the junction unmatched. The germline gives CDR1 MGHRA, CDR2 YSYEKL. The CDR3 consists of 16 residues. CDR3 protein: CASSLGRASGNRELFF. The DNA of the CDR3 is TGCGCCAGCAGCCTCGGCCGGGCTAGCGGGAATCGGGAGCTGTTTTTT.

The chain carries TRBV3-1 (or the pseudogene TRBV3-2) and TRBJ1-2; a weak D match, TRBD1 (5 bases). Trimming removed 0 bases from V and 8 bases from J, with 19 bases in between. The germline V gene encodes CDR1 LGHDT and CDR2 YNNKEL (reference sequence). CDR3 length equals 16 residues. The CDR3 coding sequence is TGTGCCAGCAGCCAAGATCCGGGTCGGGGGGAGGAGGGCTACACCTTC. It codes for CASSQDPGRGEEGYTF.

CDR3 coding DNA: TGTGCCAGCAGCCCGTTACCGGGACTAGCGGGGGGGCCCTCCTACAATGAGCAGTTCTTC. Translating it yields CASSPLPGLAGGPSYNEQFF. V gene TRBV7-3 combines with J gene TRBJ2-1; 16 bases fit TRBD2. CDR3 length: 20 amino acids. With V trimmed by 5 bases and J by 0 bases, 10 bases remained unmatched. Germline assignment: CDR1 SGHTA and CDR2 FQGTGA. Full variable domain (outside the CDR3, taken from reference TRBV7-3 and TRBJ2-1): GAGVSQTPSNKVTEKGKYVELRCDPISGHTALYWYRQSLGQGPEFLIYFQGTGAADDSGLPNDRFFAVRPEGSVSTLKIQRTERGDSAVYLCASSPLPGLAGGPSYNEQFFGPGTRLTVL.

V is TRBV27 and J is TRBJ1-1; the match to TRBD1 covers 7 bases. CDR1 and CDR2 from the germline V gene are MNHEY and SMNVEV (reference sequence). The CDR3 has 16 residues. The trim removed 5 bases at V and 1 base at J, leaving 10 bases unmatched. The CDR3 is CASSTRQGGGNTEAFF. CDR3 in DNA: TGTGCCAGCAGTACGCGACAGGGAGGGGGGAACACTGAAGCTTTCTTT.

V is TRBV27 and J is TRBJ2-7; possibly TRBD1 for D (5 bases). V was trimmed by 6 bases and J by 2 bases, leaving 17 bases between them. Looked up from germline, CDR1 is MNHEY and CDR2 is SMNVEV (reference sequence). This CDR3 spans 15 amino acids. CDR3 nucleotide sequence: TGTGCCAGCAGCCTAATGCTGACAGCCACCTACGAGCAGTACTTC. It translates to CASSLMLTATYEQYF.

V usage is TRBV23-1 and J usage is TRBJ2-7, with D perhaps matching TRBD2 (5 bases). TRBV23-1 is identified as an open reading frame with a role that is uncertain. This CDR3 spans 16 amino acids. V was shortened by 0 bases and J by 2 bases, with 14 bases between the two germline ends. The CDR3 DNA sequence: TGCGCCAGCAGTCAATCTACGAGGGTCGAGGCCTACGAGCAGTACTTC. It specifies CASSQSTRVEAYEQYF.

The V and J genes are TRBV13 and TRBJ1-5, with D possibly being TRBD1 (5 bases). The CDR3 runs 12 residues. Germline-derived CDR1 and CDR2 are PRHDT and FYEKMQ (reference sequence). Trimming removed 4 bases at V and 7 bases at J, with 8 bases between. CDR3 sequence (DNA): TGTGCCAGCAGCTCCGGGGGGCAGCCCCAGCATTTT. Residues: CASSSGGQPQHF.

This rearrangement joins TRBV7-2 to TRBJ2-2; possible D gene TRBD2, 5 bases. CDR1 and CDR2 (germline): SGHTA, FQGNSA. V shed 2 bases and J shed 7 bases, with 11 bases lying between them. The CDR3 runs to 14 residues. CDR3 sequence: CASSLTSGVGELFF. The CDR3 DNA reads TGTGCCAGCAGCTTAACTAGTGGTGTCGGGGAGCTGTTTTTT.

This sequence joins TRBV6-5 and TRBJ1-1; TRBD1 matches at 8 bases. CDR3 length: 15 amino acids. V was pared by 0 bases and J by 6 bases, with 6 bases of the junction left unmatched. Germline V gives CDR1 MNHEY, CDR2 SVGAGI. CDR3 nucleotide sequence: TGTGCCAGCAGTTACTCGGACAGGGTAGGGGCTGAAGCTTTCTTT. It codes for CASSYSDRVGAEAFF.

The CDR3 bases are TGCAGTGCTAGTACAGGGACTGGCGTTAGGGAAAAACTGTTTTTT. Its translation is CSASTGTGVREKLFF. The V gene is TRBV20-1, the J gene TRBJ1-4; tentative D call: TRBD1 (6 bases). V shed 3 bases and J shed 8 bases, with 19 bases lying between them. From germline, CDR1 is DFQATT and CDR2 SNEGSKA (reference sequence). CDR3 length: 15 amino acids.

V is TRBV4-1 and J is TRBJ2-7; D not resolved. This CDR3 has 15 residues. Germline assignment: CDR1 MGHRA and CDR2 YSYEKL. Deletions cut 3 bases from V and 0 bases from J, with 12 bases between. DNA of the CDR3: TGCGCCAGCAGCCATGAGTTCGAGGTCTCCTACGAGCAGTACTTC. Its protein is CASSHEFEVSYEQYF.

This sequence joins TRBV6-5 and TRBJ1-5, with a tentative D call TRBD1 (6 bases). This CDR3 region has 14 residues. Germline lookup yields CDR1 MNHEY and CDR2 SVGAGI. V lost 6 bases to trimming and J lost 4 bases, with 13 bases between them. CDR3 sequence reads: CASRPGAANQPQHF. CDR3 sequence (DNA): TGTGCCAGCAGGCCGGGGGCAGCTAATCAGCCCCAGCATTTT.

The chain has TRBV28 and TRBJ1-1; no firm D call. The CDR3 loop spans 13 amino acids. Deletions cut 1 base from V and 1 base from J, with 4 bases between. From germline, CDR1 is MDHEN and CDR2 SYDVKM. The chain's CDR3 is CASSLYPNTEAFF. The CDR3 nucleotides read TGTGCCAGCAGTTTATATCCGAACACTGAAGCTTTCTTT.

The chain has TRBV6-5 and TRBJ2-2; D gene uncertain. V was trimmed by 5 bases and J by 7 bases, leaving 8 bases between them. CDR3 size: 12 residues. The germline CDR1 and CDR2 sequences are MNHEY and SVGAGI. The CDR3 reads CASSLIHGELFF. The CDR3 DNA reads TGTGCCAGCAGTCTTATTCACGGGGAGCTGTTTTTT.

This rearrangement joins TRBV11-3 to TRBJ2-1, with 7 bases aligning to TRBD2. V was pared by 1 base and J by 6 bases, with 3 bases of the junction left unmatched. The CDR3 is made up of 14 amino acids. The germline CDR1 and CDR2 sequences are SGHNT and YENEEA. CDR3 bases: TGTGCCAGCAGCTTAGGGCGGGGGAGCAATGAGCAGTTCTTC. Translating gives CASSLGRGSNEQFF. Full variable domain (rest looked up from reference TRBV11-3 and TRBJ2-1): EAGVVQSPRYKIIEKKQPVAFWCNPISGHNTLYWYLQNLGQGPELLIRYENEEAVDDSQLPKDRFSAERLKGVDSTLKIQPAELGDSAVYLCASSLGRGSNEQFFGPGTRLTVL.

There are a few counts of this clone. CDR3 DNA: TGTGCCAGCAGCCCCCTGGGGGCGGATTCCTACAATGAGCAGTTCTTC. Its protein product is CASSPLGADSYNEQFF. The V and J genes are TRBV9 and TRBJ2-1; D is perhaps TRBD1 (6 bases). V was clipped by 4 bases and J by 1 base, with 15 bases between them. The CDR3 runs to 16 residues. Per germline, CDR1 SGDLS and CDR2 YYNGEE. Looking up the rest from reference TRBV9 and TRBJ2-1 gives the full variable domain: DSGVTQTPKHLITATGQRVTLRCSPRSGDLSVYWYQQSLDQGLQFLIQYYNGEERAKGNILERFSAQQFPDLHSELNLSSLELGDSALYFCASSPLGADSYNEQFFGPGTRLTVL.